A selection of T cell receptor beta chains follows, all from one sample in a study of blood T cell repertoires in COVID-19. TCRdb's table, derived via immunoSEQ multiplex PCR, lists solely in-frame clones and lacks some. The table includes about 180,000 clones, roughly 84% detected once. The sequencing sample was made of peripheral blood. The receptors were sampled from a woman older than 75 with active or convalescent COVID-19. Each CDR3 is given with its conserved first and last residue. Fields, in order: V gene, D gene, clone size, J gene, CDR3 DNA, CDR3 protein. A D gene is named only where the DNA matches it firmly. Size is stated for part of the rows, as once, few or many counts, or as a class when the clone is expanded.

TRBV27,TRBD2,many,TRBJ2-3,TGTGCCAGCAGTTCCGGACTAGAGGATACGCAGTATTTT,CASSSGLEDTQYF
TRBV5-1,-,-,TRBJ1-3,TGCGCCAGCAGCTTGACGACGGGGACTGGAAACACCATATATTTT,CASSLTTGTGNTIYF
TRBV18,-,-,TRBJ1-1,TGTGCCAGCTCACCAGGGTCGGGGTCGGGCACTGAAGCTTTCTTT,CASSPGSGSGTEAFF
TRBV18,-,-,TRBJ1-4,TGTGCCAGCTCACCACGGCGTTTCCAGGATAATGAAAAACTGTTTTTT,CASSPRRFQDNEKLFF
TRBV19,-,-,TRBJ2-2,TGTGCCAGTAGTAGGAGGGGCGAAAACACCGGGGAGCTGTTTTTT,CASSRRGENTGELFF
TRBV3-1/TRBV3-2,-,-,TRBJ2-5,TGTGCCAGCAGCCGGAACGCCGGGGGACAAGAGACCCAGTACTTC,CASSRNAGGQETQYF
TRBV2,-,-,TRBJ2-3,TGTGCCAGCGGGAGAGAACCCGAAACGCAGTATTTT,CASGREPETQYF
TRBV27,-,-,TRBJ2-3,TGTGCCAGCAGTTTGGCGGCGGGGACAGATACGCAGTATTTT,CASSLAAGTDTQYF
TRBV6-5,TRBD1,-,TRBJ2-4,TGTGCCAGCAGTTTAGGACAGGGGTTAGCCAAAAACATTCAGTACTTC,CASSLGQGLAKNIQYF
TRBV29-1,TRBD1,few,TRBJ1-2,TGCAGCGTTTACAGGGGCACCAACTATGGCTACACCTTC,CSVYRGTNYGYTF
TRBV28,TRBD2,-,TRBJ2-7,TGTGCCACCGATGCCCCGGGAGGGGTCGACGAGCAGTACTTC,CATDAPGGVDEQYF
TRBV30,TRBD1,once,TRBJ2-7,TGTGCCTGGAGTGTACGGGCAGGGGGCCCTTCCGAGCAGTACTTC,CAWSVRAGGPSEQYF
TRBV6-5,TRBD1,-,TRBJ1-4,TGTGCCAGCAGACAGGGGCATGAAAAACTGTTTTTT,CASRQGHEKLFF
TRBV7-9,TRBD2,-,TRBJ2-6,TGTGCCAGCAGCCCCCGGGGAGCGGGGAGGGAGGGGGCCAACGTCCTGACTTTC,CASSPRGAGREGANVLTF
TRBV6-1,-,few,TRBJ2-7,TGTGCCAGCAGTGAAGGATTGGCAGCAGGCTACGAGCAGTACTTC,CASSEGLAAGYEQYF
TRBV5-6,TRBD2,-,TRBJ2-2,TGTGCCAGCAGCTCCCGGGCGGGAGTTGGCTGGGACACCGGGGAGCTGTTTTTT,CASSSRAGVGWDTGELFF
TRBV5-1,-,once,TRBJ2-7,TGCGCCAGCAGCCCCCAGGGGGGAAACTACGAGCAGTACTTC,CASSPQGGNYEQYF